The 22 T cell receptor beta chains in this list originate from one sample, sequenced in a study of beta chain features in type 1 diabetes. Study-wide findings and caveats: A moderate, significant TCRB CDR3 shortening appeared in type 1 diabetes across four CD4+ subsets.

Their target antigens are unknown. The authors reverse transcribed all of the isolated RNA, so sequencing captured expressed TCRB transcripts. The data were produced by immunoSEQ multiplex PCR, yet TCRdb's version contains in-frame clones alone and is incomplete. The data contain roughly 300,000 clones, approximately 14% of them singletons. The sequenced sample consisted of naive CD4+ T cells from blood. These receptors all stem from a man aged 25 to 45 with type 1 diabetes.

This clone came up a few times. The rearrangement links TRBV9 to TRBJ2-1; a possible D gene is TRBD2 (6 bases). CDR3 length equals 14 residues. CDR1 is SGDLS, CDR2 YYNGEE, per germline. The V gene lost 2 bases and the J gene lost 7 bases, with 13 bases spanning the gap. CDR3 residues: CASSVLGTYNEQFF. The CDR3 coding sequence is TGTGCCAGCAGCGTGCTCGGGACTTATAATGAGCAGTTCTTC. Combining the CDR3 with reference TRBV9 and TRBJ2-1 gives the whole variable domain DSGVTQTPKHLITATGQRVTLRCSPRSGDLSVYWYQQSLDQGLQFLIQYYNGEERAKGNILERFSAQQFPDLHSELNLSSLELGDSALYFCASSVLGTYNEQFFGPGTRLTVL.

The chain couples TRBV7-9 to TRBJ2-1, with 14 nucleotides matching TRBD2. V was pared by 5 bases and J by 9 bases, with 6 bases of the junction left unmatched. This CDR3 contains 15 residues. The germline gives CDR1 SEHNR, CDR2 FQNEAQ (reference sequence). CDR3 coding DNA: TGTGCCAGCAGCGTCCCCGGGACTAGCGGGAGTGAGCAGTTCTTC. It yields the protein CASSVPGTSGSEQFF.

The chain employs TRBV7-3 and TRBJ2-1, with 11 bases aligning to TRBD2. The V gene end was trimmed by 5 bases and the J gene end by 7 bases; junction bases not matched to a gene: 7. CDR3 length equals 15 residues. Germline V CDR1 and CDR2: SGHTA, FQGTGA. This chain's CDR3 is CASSPSSGRSNEQFF. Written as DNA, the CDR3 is TGTGCCAGCAGCCCATCTAGCGGGAGGAGTAATGAGCAGTTCTTC.

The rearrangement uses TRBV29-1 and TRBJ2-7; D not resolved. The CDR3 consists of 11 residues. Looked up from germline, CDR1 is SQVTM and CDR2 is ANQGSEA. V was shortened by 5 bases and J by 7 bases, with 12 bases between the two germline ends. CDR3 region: CSVHGLREQYF. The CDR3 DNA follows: TGCAGCGTTCATGGGCTTCGGGAGCAGTACTTC.

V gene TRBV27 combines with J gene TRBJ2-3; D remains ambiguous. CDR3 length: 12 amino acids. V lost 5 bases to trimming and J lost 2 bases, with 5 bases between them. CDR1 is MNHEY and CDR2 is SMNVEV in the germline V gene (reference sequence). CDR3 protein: CASSPYTDTQYF. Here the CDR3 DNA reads TGTGCCAGCAGTCCTTACACAGATACGCAGTATTTT.

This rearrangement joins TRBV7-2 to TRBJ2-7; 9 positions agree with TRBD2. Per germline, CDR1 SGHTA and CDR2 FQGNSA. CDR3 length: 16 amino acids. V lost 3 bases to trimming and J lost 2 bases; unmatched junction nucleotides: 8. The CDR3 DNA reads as TGTGCCAGCAGCTTGTACCTACTAGCGGGCGCCTACGAGCAGTACTTC. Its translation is CASSLYLLAGAYEQYF.

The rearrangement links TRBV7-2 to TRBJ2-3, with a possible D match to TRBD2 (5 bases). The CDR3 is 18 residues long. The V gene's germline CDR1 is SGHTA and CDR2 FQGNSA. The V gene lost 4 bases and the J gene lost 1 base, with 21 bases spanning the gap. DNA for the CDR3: TGTGCCAGCAGCTCCGAGGGCCGGGTAAGGGTTGGCACAGATACGCAGTATTTT. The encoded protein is CASSSEGRVRVGTDTQYF. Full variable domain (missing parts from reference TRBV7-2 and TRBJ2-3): GAGVSQSPSNKVTEKGKDVELRCDPISGHTALYWYRQSLGQGLEFLIYFQGNSAPDKSGLPSDRFSAERTGGSVSTLTIQRTQQEDSAVYLCASSSEGRVRVGTDTQYFGPGTRLTVL.

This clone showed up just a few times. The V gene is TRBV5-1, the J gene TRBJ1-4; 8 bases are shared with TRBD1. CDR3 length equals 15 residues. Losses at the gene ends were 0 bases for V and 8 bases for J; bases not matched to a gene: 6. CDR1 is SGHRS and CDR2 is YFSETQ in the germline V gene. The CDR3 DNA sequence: TGCGCCAGCAGCTTGGGGACAGGGATCTCGGAAAAACTGTTTTTT. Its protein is CASSLGTGISEKLFF.

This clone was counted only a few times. CDR3: CASSQIMEWSNQPQHF. For the CDR3, the DNA is TGCGCCAGCAGTCAAATCATGGAGTGGAGCAATCAGCCCCAGCATTTT. J is TRBJ1-5 and V is TRBV23-1; unclear D gene. TRBV23-1 is recorded as an ORF, its role being uncertain. The CDR3 has 16 amino acids. Trimming took 2 bases from V and 1 from J, leaving 12 bases between them.

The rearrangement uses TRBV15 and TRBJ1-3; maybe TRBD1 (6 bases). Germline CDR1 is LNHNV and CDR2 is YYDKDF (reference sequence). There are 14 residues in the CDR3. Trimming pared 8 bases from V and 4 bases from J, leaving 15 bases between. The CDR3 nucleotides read TGTGCCACCGGACCCACAGGGCGAGGAAACACCATATATTTT. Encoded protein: CATGPTGRGNTIYF.

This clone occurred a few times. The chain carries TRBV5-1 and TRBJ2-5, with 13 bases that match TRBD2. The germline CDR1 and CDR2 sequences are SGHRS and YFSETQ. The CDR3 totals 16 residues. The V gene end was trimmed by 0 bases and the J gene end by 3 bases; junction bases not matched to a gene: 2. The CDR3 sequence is CASSLGTSGRKETQYF. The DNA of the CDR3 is TGCGCCAGCAGCTTGGGGACTAGCGGGAGAAAAGAGACCCAGTACTTC. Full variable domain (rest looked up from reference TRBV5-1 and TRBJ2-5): KAGVTQTPRYLIKTRGQQVTLSCSPISGHRSVSWYQQTPGQGLQFLFEYFSETQRNKGNFPGRFSGRQFSNSRSEMNVSTLELGDSALYLCASSLGTSGRKETQYFGPGTRLLVL.

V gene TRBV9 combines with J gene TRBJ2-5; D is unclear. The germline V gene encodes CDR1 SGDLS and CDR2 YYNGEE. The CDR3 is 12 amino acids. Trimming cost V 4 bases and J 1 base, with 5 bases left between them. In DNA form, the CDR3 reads TGTGCCAGCAGCCTCAGCCAAGAGACCCAGTACTTC. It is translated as CASSLSQETQYF.

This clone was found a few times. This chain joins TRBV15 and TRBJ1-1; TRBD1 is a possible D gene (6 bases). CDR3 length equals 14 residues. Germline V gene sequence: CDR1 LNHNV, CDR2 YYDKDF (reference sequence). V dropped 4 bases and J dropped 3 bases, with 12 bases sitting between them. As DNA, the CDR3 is TGTGCCACCAGCATCCACGAGGGGGACACTGAAGCTTTCTTT. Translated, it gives CATSIHEGDTEAFF.

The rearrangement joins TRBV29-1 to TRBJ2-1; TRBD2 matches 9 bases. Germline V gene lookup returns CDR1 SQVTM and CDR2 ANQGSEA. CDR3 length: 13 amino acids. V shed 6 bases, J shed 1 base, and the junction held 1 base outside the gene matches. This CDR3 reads CSVTSGSYNEQFF. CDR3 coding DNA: TGCAGCGTGACTAGCGGTTCCTACAATGAGCAGTTCTTC.

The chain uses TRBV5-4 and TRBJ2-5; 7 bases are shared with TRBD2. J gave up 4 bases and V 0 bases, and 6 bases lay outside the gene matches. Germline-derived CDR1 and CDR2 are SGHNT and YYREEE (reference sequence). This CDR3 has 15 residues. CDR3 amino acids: CASSLASGARETQYF. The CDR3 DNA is TGTGCCAGCAGCTTGGCTAGCGGCGCGCGAGAGACCCAGTACTTC.

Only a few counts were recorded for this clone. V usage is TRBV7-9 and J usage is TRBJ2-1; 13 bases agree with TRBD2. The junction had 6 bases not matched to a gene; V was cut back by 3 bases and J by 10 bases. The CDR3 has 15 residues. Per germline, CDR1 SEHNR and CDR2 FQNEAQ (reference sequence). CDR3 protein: CASSLSRLAGGEQFF. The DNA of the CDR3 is TGTGCCAGCAGCTTGAGTAGACTAGCGGGAGGAGAGCAGTTCTTC.

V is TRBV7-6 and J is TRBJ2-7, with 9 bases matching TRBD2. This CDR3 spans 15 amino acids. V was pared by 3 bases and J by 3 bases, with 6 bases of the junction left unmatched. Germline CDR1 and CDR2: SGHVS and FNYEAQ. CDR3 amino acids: CASSLGAGGYYEQYF. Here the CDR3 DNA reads TGTGCCAGCAGCTTGGGAGCGGGAGGATACTACGAGCAGTACTTC.

The CDR3 nucleotides read TGTGCCAGCAGCCCCGGGACACCAAGAAAACTGTTTTTT. Its translation: CASSPGTPRKLFF. The gene calls are TRBV28 and TRBJ1-4; the D gene is possibly TRBD1 (6 bases). This CDR3 is 13 amino acids long. Germline-derived CDR1 and CDR2 are MDHEN and SYDVKM. The V gene lost 6 bases and the J gene lost 10 bases, with 15 bases spanning the gap.

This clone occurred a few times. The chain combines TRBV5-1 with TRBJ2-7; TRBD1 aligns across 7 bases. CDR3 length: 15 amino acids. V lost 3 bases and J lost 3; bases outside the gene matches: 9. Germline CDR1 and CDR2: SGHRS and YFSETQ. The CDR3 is CASSWAGDSSYEQYF. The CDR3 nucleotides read TGCGCCAGCAGCTGGGCAGGGGACAGTAGCTACGAGCAGTACTTC.

CDR3 residues: CASSQALAGGSDIQYF. In nucleotides, the CDR3 is TGTGCCAGCAGCCAAGCACTAGCGGGAGGGTCGGACATTCAGTACTTC. The chain has TRBV4-2 and TRBJ2-4; 13 bases line up with TRBD2. The trim removed 1 base at V and 8 bases at J, leaving 5 bases unmatched. Germline CDR1 and CDR2: LGHNA and YNFKEQ. The CDR3 totals 16 residues.

CDR3 protein: CASSLGLAGREQYF. CDR3 sequence (DNA): TGTGCCAGCAGCTTAGGGCTAGCGGGTCGGGAGCAGTACTTC. This sequence joins TRBV9 and TRBJ2-7; 8 bases are shared with TRBD2. The V and J ends lost 4 bases and 7 bases, in that order; junction bases with no gene match: 10. The CDR3 contains 14 residues. Germline CDR1 reads SGDLS; CDR2 reads YYNGEE.

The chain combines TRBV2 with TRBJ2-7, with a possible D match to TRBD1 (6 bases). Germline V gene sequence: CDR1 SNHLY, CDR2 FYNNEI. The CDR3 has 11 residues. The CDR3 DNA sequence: TGTGCGAGCCTGTACAGGGAGAAGCAGTACTTC. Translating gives CASLYREKQYF.